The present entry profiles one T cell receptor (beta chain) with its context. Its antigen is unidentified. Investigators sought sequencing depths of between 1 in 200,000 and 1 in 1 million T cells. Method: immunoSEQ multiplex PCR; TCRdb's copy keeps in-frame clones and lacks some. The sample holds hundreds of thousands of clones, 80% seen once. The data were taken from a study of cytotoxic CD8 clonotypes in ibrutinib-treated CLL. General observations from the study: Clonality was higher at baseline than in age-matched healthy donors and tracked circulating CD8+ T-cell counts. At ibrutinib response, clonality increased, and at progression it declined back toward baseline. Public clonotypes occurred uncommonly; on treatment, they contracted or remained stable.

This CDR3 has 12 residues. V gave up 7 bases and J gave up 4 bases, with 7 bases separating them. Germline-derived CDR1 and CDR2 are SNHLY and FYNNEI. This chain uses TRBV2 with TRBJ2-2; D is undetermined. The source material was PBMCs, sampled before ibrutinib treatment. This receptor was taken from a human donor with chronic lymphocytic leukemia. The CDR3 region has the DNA TGTGCCAGCAAGGAAGGCACCGGGGAGCTGTTTTTT. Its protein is CASKEGTGELFF.